This entry lists 10 T cell receptor beta chains sequenced from one sample in a study of shared clonotypes between healthy human individuals. Assay: immunoSEQ multiplex PCR; the TCRdb copy retains only in-frame clones and omits some. The sample has over a million clones; nearly 99% are singletons. Sequenced sample: naive CD4+ T cells sorted from blood. Sample subset: CD45RA+ positively selected. The receptors come from a man aged 25 to 45 in good health.

This clone was observed a single time. The chain couples TRBV5-1 to TRBJ2-2; possibly TRBD2 for D (6 bases). The CDR3 runs to 15 residues. The V gene lost 5 bases and the J gene lost 0 bases, with 11 bases spanning the gap. The germline gives CDR1 SGHRS, CDR2 YFSETQ. The CDR3 region has the DNA TGCGCCAGCAGTGGGACTTCATCGAACACCGGGGAGCTGTTTTTT. Translating it yields CASSGTSSNTGELFF.

The chain couples TRBV5-1 to TRBJ2-1; tentatively, D is TRBD1 (5 bases). With 4 bases removed from V and 8 bases from J, the gap between germline ends came to 16 bases. This CDR3 is 14 amino acids long. Germline CDR1 SGHRS, CDR2 YFSETQ. This CDR3 reads CASSGLRQGDEQFF. CDR3 DNA: TGCGCCAGCAGCGGCTTACGCCAGGGCGATGAGCAGTTCTTC.

This rearrangement joins TRBV18 to TRBJ2-1; either TRBD1 or TRBD2 may fit D (9 bases each). From germline, CDR1 is KGHSH and CDR2 LQKENI. Trimming removed 2 bases at V and 3 bases at J, with 23 bases between. The CDR3 covers 19 residues. CDR3 loop: CASSPLTGGRAGGYNEQFF. The CDR3 DNA is TGTGCCAGCTCACCATTGACAGGGGGGAGAGCGGGAGGCTACAATGAGCAGTTCTTC.

V usage is TRBV19 and J usage is TRBJ2-7; D uncertain. Germline V gene lookup returns CDR1 LNHDA and CDR2 SQIVND (reference sequence). The CDR3 is 13 amino acids. V was cut by 6 bases and J by 4 bases, with 13 bases left in between. The CDR3 DNA sequence: TGTGCCAGTAGCCGTGCTGGGCCTTACGAGCAGTACTTC. The encoded protein is CASSRAGPYEQYF.

This chain links TRBV7-2 with TRBJ2-2, with 7 bases aligning to TRBD1. V shed 3 bases and J 5 bases; nucleotides not matched to a gene: 9. There are 16 residues in the CDR3. The germline CDR1 and CDR2 sequences are SGHTA and FQGNSA. DNA of the CDR3: TGTGCCAGCAGCTTTACACAGGGGTTGGGGACCGGGGAGCTGTTTTTT. This encodes CASSFTQGLGTGELFF.

This chain joins TRBV5-4 and TRBJ2-7; 9 bases map to TRBD1. CDR3 length: 14 amino acids. Per the germline V gene, CDR1 is SGHNT and CDR2 is YYREEE (reference sequence). With V trimmed by 5 bases and J by 6 bases, 9 bases remained unmatched. The CDR3 nucleotides read TGTGCCAGCAGGGGACAGGGTGGTAGGGTCGAGCAGTACTTC. This codes for CASRGQGGRVEQYF.

V usage is TRBV2 and J usage is TRBJ2-7; 12 positions match TRBD2. CDR1 and CDR2 (germline): SNHLY, FYNNEI. Trimming took 0 bases from V and 2 from J; bases not matched to a gene: 5. This CDR3 contains 17 residues. The CDR3 region has the DNA TGTGCCAGCAGTGAAGCGGGGTCTAGCGGGAGGGCCTACGAGCAGTACTTC. Its translation is CASSEAGSSGRAYEQYF.

The rearrangement links TRBV7-9 to TRBJ1-5, with 8 bases matching TRBD1. V shed 5 bases and J 1 base; nucleotides not matched to a gene: 4. Germline CDR1 and CDR2: SEHNR and FQNEAQ (reference sequence). The CDR3 sequence is 15 residues long. Written as DNA, the CDR3 is TGTGCCAGCAGCGGCCAGGGGGCAAGCAATCAGCCCCAGCATTTT. Its protein is CASSGQGASNQPQHF.

This clone came up once. The V and J genes are TRBV5-1 and TRBJ2-1, with 8 bases aligning to TRBD2. CDR1 is SGHRS and CDR2 is YFSETQ in the germline V gene. V trimming: 4 bases; J trimming: 5 bases; junction bases outside the gene matches: 11. This CDR3 contains 16 residues. The DNA for the CDR3 is TGCGCCAGCAGCACCTTAAGCGGGAGAGGAGACAATGAGCAGTTCTTC. Protein: CASSTLSGRGDNEQFF.

This chain uses TRBV18 with TRBJ1-5; the D is unclear. Germline V gene data show CDR1 as KGHSH and CDR2 as LQKENI. The CDR3 totals 15 residues. Trimming stripped 3 bases from V and 5 bases from J, with 14 bases between. CDR3 amino acids: CASSPFRVRDQPQHF. CDR3 DNA: TGTGCCAGCTCACCTTTCCGGGTTAGGGATCAGCCCCAGCATTTT.